The T cell receptor beta chain described here comes from a study of shared clonotypes between healthy human individuals. TCRdb's table, derived via immunoSEQ multiplex PCR, lists solely in-frame clones and lacks some. Found here are a few million clones, more than 90% of them singletons; the top ten hold around 0.14%. Sequenced material: naive CD4+ T cells sorted from blood. Subset given: CD45RA+ positively selected. This sequence originates from a man younger than 30 in good health.

CDR3 loop: CASSLNINYGYTF. Written as DNA, the CDR3 is TGTGCCAGCAGTTTAAACATAAACTATGGCTACACCTTC. The chain links TRBV28 to TRBJ1-2; D call uncertain. Germline V gene lookup returns CDR1 MDHEN and CDR2 SYDVKM. Trimming left V 2 bases short and J 2 bases short, with 6 bases between. The CDR3 totals 13 residues.